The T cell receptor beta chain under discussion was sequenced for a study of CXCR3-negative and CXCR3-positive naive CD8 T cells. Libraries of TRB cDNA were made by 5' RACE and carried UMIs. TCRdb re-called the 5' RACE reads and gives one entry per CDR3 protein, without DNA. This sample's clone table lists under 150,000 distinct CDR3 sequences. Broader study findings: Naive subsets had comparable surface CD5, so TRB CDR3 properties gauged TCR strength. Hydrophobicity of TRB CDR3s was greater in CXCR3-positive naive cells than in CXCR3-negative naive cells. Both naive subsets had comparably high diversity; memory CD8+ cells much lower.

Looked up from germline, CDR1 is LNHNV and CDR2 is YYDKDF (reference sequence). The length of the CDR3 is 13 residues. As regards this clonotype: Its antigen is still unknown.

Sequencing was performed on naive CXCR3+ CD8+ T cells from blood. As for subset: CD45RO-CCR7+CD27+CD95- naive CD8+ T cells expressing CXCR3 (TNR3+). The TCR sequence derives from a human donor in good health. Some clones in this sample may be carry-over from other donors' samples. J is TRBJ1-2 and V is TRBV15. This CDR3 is CATSRDYKYGYTF.